Here is one T cell receptor beta chain with its context. V lost 0 bases, J lost 3 bases, and 13 bases lay in between. This CDR3 is 16 amino acids long. The germline gives CDR1 SGHRS, CDR2 YFSETQ. Method: immunoSEQ multiplex PCR; TCRdb's copy keeps in-frame clones and lacks some. This sample has some 200,000 clones, with approximately 60% found just once. The data are from a study of shared clonotypes between healthy human individuals. This clonotype was obtained from a man aged 30-40 years in good health. The specimen was memory CD4+ T cells sorted from blood. Subset defined: CD45RA-negative fraction. This sequence joins TRBV5-1 and TRBJ2-4, with D unclear. CDR3 bases: TGCGCCAGCAGCTTGGTCCCAGGTTTGGGCAAAAACATTCAGTACTTC. Its translation: CASSLVPGLGKNIQYF.